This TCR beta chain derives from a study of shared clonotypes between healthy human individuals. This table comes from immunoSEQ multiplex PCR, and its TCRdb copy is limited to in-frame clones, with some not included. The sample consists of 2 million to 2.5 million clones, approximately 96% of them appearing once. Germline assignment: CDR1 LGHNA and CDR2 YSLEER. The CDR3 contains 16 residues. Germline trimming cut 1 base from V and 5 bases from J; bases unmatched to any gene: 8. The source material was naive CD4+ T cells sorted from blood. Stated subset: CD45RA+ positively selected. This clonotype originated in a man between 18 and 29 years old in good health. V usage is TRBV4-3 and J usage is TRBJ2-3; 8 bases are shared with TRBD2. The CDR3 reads CASSQAWREAGDTQYF. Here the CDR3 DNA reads TGCGCCAGCAGCCAAGCCTGGCGGGAGGCAGGAGATACGCAGTATTTT.